This T cell receptor (beta chain) was observed in a study of T cells in Graves' hyperthyroidism and ophthalmopathy. CDR1 and CDR2 (germline): DFQATT, SNEGSKA (reference sequence). The ends lost 4 bases at V and 5 bases at J; junction bases unmatched: 7. This CDR3 has 13 amino acids. This clonotype was detected a few times. Hyperthyroidism patients were newly diagnosed, had disease duration under 2 months, and were aged 18 to 65 years. RNA transcripts yielded amplified TCR beta CDR3 regions. TCR CDR3 regions were first amplified by RT-PCR with HTBI primers. TCRdb itself ran the multiplex PCR reads through MiXCR, one entry per CDR3 protein. The sample shows fewer than 400,000 distinct CDR3 sequences, roughly 25% of them seen only once.

Sequencing was done on a sample of blood. This chain uses TRBV20-1 with TRBJ2-7; 8 positions agree with TRBD1. The receptor's source is a man aged 50-59 years with Graves' hyperthyroidism. The CDR3 loop is CSAINRGSNEQYF. The DNA of the CDR3 is TGCAGTGCTATCAACAGGGGGTCCAACGAGCAGTACTTC.